One sample yielded the 20 T cell receptor beta chains listed below, sequenced in a study of identical twins. TCRdb reprocessed the 5' RACE reads with MiXCR, giving one entry per CDR3 protein. The sample lists some 500,000 distinct CDR3 sequences; roughly a fifth were seen once. These same data were also listed under a study on T cells expressing NK-cell markers.

The sample was CD4+ T cells sorted from blood. These TCRs come from a woman younger than 35 in good health.

Only a few counts were recorded for this clonotype. The gene calls are TRBV20-1 and TRBJ1-2, with a weak D call TRBD1 (5 bases). Germline values: CDR1 DFQATT, CDR2 SNEGSKA (reference sequence). Trimming left V 3 bases short and J 7 bases short, with 12 bases between. The CDR3 length is 12 residues. The CDR3 DNA reads TGCAGTGCTAGTGACAGAGACGGTGGCTACACCTTC. This gives the protein CSASDRDGGYTF.

This clonotype has a handful of counts. This chain joins TRBV7-9 and TRBJ2-3, with D tentatively TRBD1 (6 bases). Germline values: CDR1 SEHNR, CDR2 FQNEAQ (reference sequence). There are 14 residues in the CDR3. V lost 3 bases to trimming and J lost 2 bases, with 9 bases between them. The DNA for the CDR3 is TGTGCCAGCAGCTTGCAGGGGCCCACAGATACGCAGTATTTT. Translated, it gives CASSLQGPTDTQYF. Variable domain in full (rest from reference TRBV7-9 and TRBJ2-3): DTGVSQNPRHKITKRGQNVTFRCDPISEHNRLYWYRQTLGQGPEFLTYFQNEAQLEKSRLLSDRFSAERPKGSFSTLEIQRTEQGDSAMYLCASSLQGPTDTQYFGPGTRLTVL.

This clonotype was detected a few times. The V and J genes are TRBV20-1 and TRBJ2-1, with TRBD2 matching 11 bases. Germline CDR1 DFQATT, CDR2 SNEGSKA (reference sequence). J lost 6 bases, V lost 4 bases, and 8 bases had no gene match. The CDR3 loop spans 15 amino acids. The CDR3 region is CSATKLAGGGNEQFF. DNA of the CDR3: TGCAGTGCTACCAAGCTAGCGGGAGGAGGCAATGAGCAGTTCTTC.

This clonotype was counted a few times. The chain uses TRBV19 and TRBJ2-1; 8 positions agree with TRBD1. The length of the CDR3 is 18 residues. Unmatched junction bases numbered 11, after V lost 2 bases and J lost 2 bases. Germline V gene data show CDR1 as LNHDA and CDR2 as SQIVND (reference sequence). Here the CDR3 DNA reads TGTGCCAGTAGTATATTCTTACGACAGGGGCTGACCTACAATGAGCAGTTCTTC. Encoded protein: CASSIFLRQGLTYNEQFF.

The chain is built from TRBV28 and TRBJ1-1, with 8 bases fitting TRBD1. The CDR3 loop spans 20 amino acids. The germline V gene encodes CDR1 MDHEN and CDR2 SYDVKM. V gave up 3 bases and J gave up 4 bases; unmatched junction bases: 22. In DNA form, the CDR3 reads TGTGCCAGCAGTTTGCCCAGCCGAGGACAGGGATGGGGGTTGGGCACTGAAGCTTTCTTT. Translating it yields CASSLPSRGQGWGLGTEAFF.

J is TRBJ1-1 and V is TRBV7-8; 8 bases line up with TRBD1. The germline V gene encodes CDR1 SGHVS and CDR2 FQNEAQ. The CDR3 extends over 15 amino acids. With V trimmed by 1 base and J by 6 bases, 7 bases remained unmatched. CDR3 in amino acids: CASSLVPGGAAEAFF. The CDR3 nucleotides are TGTGCCAGCAGCTTAGTCCCAGGGGGCGCCGCTGAAGCTTTCTTT.

This chain links TRBV7-2 with TRBJ2-7; D not resolved. Trimming stripped 3 bases from V and 6 bases from J, with 12 bases between. The CDR3 extends over 13 amino acids. Germline V gene sequence: CDR1 SGHTA, CDR2 FQGNSA. The CDR3 coding sequence is TGTGCCAGCAGCTTCGCACAGCCCCTCGAGCAGTACTTC. Translation: CASSFAQPLEQYF.

This chain uses TRBV12-5 with TRBJ2-3; D is unclear. The V and J ends lost 1 base and 6 bases respectively, with 2 bases between them. This CDR3 has 11 residues. Germline V lookup: CDR1 LGHNT, CDR2 FRNRAP. The CDR3 DNA reads TGTGCTAGTGGTTTGGAGGATACGCAGTATTTT. Protein: CASGLEDTQYF. The complete variable domain, with remaining parts taken from reference TRBV12-5 and TRBJ2-3, reads DARVTQTPRHKVTEMGQEVTMRCQPILGHNTVFWYRQTMMQGLELLAYFRNRAPLDDSGMPKDRFSAEMPDATLATLKIQPSEPRDSAVYFCASGLEDTQYFGPGTRLTVL.

CDR3 sequence reads: CSAAGTSGEQYF. CDR3 nucleotide sequence: TGCAGTGCTGCCGGGACTAGCGGCGAGCAGTACTTC. V is TRBV20-1 and J is TRBJ2-7; 11 bases fit TRBD2. J gave up 6 bases and V 5 bases, and 3 bases lay outside the gene matches. CDR3 size: 12 residues. Germline loops: CDR1 DFQATT, CDR2 SNEGSKA (reference sequence).

The V and J genes are TRBV20-1 and TRBJ2-3; D is ambiguous. The CDR3 is 14 residues long. Germline values: CDR1 DFQATT, CDR2 SNEGSKA (reference sequence). Deletions cut 3 bases from V and 2 bases from J, with 12 bases between. DNA for the CDR3: TGCAGTGCTAGTGGGGTCTCCTACACAGATACGCAGTATTTT. Its protein product is CSASGVSYTDTQYF.

The chain joins TRBV6-1 to TRBJ1-6, with 11 bases that match TRBD1. With 4 bases clipped from V and 9 bases from J, the junction kept 14 bases outside the gene matches. CDR1 is MNHNS and CDR2 is SASEGT in the germline V gene. This CDR3 comprises 18 residues. The CDR3 DNA sequence: TGTGCCAGCAGTGCGGACAGGGGGCCCCGGGCATATGGTTCACCCCTCCACTTT. As protein: CASSADRGPRAYGSPLHF.

The chain recombines TRBV10-3 with TRBJ1-1; perhaps TRBD1 as D (6 bases). CDR1 is ENHRY and CDR2 is SYGVKD in the germline V gene. V dropped 6 bases and J dropped 1 base, with 12 bases sitting between them. The CDR3 totals 14 residues. This CDR3 reads CAISAQGQNTEAFF. CDR3 DNA sequence: TGTGCCATCAGCGCGCAGGGGCAGAACACTGAAGCTTTCTTT.

This clonotype showed up just a few times. Written as DNA, the CDR3 is TGTGCCAGCACCCTCCGAGGGGGAACCGGGGAGCTGTTTTTT. It is translated as CASTLRGGTGELFF. This sequence joins TRBV7-2 and TRBJ2-2; D may be TRBD1 (6 bases). Per the germline V gene, CDR1 is SGHTA and CDR2 is FQGNSA. V lost 7 bases to trimming and J lost 5 bases, with 14 bases between them. The CDR3 has 14 amino acids.

The chain links TRBV20-1 to TRBJ2-1; no definite D call. The V gene lost 5 bases and the J gene lost 1 base, with 15 bases spanning the gap. Germline values: CDR1 DFQATT, CDR2 SNEGSKA (reference sequence). The CDR3 totals 15 residues. CDR3 in DNA: TGCAGTGCTCGACGCCTAGTAGGGTCCTACAATGAGCAGTTCTTC. Protein product: CSARRLVGSYNEQFF.

This clonotype was picked up a small number of times. The chain couples TRBV20-1 to TRBJ2-7; 7 bases map to TRBD2. Germline CDR1 reads DFQATT; CDR2 reads SNEGSKA (reference sequence). This CDR3 has 13 residues. After removal of 5 bases from V and 4 bases from J, the junction contained 8 bases not matched to a gene. The CDR3: CSAGAGDTYEQYF. The CDR3 region has the DNA TGCAGTGCTGGGGCGGGGGATACATACGAGCAGTACTTC.

V is TRBV20-1 and J is TRBJ1-2; 7 bases are a match to TRBD1. The junction had 7 bases not matched to a gene; V was cut back by 6 bases and J by 3 bases. This CDR3 spans 13 amino acids. Germline V gene sequence: CDR1 DFQATT, CDR2 SNEGSKA (reference sequence). The CDR3 nucleotides are TGCAGTGCGAGACAGGGACCCGACTATGGCTACACCTTC. It translates to CSARQGPDYGYTF.

This clonotype was seen many times. This chain links TRBV20-1 with TRBJ2-5; a possible D gene is TRBD1 (6 bases). Germline CDR1 reads DFQATT; CDR2 reads SNEGSKA (reference sequence). Trimming removed 3 bases from V and 7 bases from J, with 9 bases in between. The CDR3 spans 11 residues. CDR3 residues: CSARTGGTQYF. The CDR3 coding sequence is TGCAGTGCTAGGACAGGAGGGACCCAGTACTTC.

The V and J genes are TRBV30 and TRBJ1-4; perhaps TRBD1 as D (5 bases). This CDR3 region has 15 residues. The germline V gene has CDR1 GTSNPN and CDR2 SVGIG (reference sequence). V was pared by 0 bases and J by 8 bases, with 16 bases between. CDR3 DNA sequence: TGTGCCTGGAGTGTACAGGAGGGGTGGAACGAAAAACTGTTTTTT. This codes for CAWSVQEGWNEKLFF. The entire variable domain, with the rest obtained from reference TRBV30 and TRBJ1-4, is as follows: SQTIHQWPATLVQPVGSPLSLECTVEGTSNPNLYWYRQAAGRGLQLLFYSVGIGQISSEVPQNLSASRPQDRQFILSSKKLLLSDSGFYLCAWSVQEGWNEKLFFGSGTQLSVL.

This chain links TRBV25-1 with TRBJ1-1; unclear D gene. CDR1 is MGHDK and CDR2 is SYGVNS in the germline V gene. CDR3 length equals 14 residues. Trimming stripped 1 base from V and 1 base from J, with 7 bases between. The CDR3 DNA reads TGTGCCAGCAGTGAATTCAGCGGGAACACTGAAGCTTTCTTT. It translates to CASSEFSGNTEAFF.

This sequence joins TRBV27 and TRBJ2-5; tentative D call: TRBD2 (6 bases). Per germline, CDR1 MNHEY and CDR2 SMNVEV (reference sequence). The CDR3 has 13 residues. V was clipped by 3 bases and J by 5 bases, with 10 bases between them. CDR3 in DNA: TGTGCCAGCAGTTTTGCGGGATACGAGACCCAGTACTTC. Amino acids: CASSFAGYETQYF.